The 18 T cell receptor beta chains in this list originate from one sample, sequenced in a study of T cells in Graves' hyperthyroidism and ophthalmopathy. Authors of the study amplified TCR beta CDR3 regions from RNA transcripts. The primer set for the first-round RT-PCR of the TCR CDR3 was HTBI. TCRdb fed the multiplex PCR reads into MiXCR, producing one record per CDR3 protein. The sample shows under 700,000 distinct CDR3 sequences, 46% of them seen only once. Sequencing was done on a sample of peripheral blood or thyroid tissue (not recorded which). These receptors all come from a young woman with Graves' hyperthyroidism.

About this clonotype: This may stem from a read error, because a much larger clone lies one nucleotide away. CDR3 in DNA: TGTGCCAGCAGCTACCGATTAGCGGGAGCTTCCGAGACCCAGTACTTC. This translates into CASSYRLAGASETQYF. The J gene is TRBJ2-5, the V gene TRBV7-6; the match to TRBD2 covers 9 bases. The CDR3 has 16 residues. The germline CDR1 and CDR2 sequences are SGHVS and FNYEAQ. V shed 4 bases and J 5 bases; nucleotides not matched to a gene: 11.

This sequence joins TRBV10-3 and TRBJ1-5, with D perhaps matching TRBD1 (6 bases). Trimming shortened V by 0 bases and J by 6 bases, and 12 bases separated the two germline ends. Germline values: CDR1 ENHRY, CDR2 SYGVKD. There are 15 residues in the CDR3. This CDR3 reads CAISESGGVGQPQHF. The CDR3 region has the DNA TGTGCCATCAGTGAGTCGGGGGGCGTCGGTCAGCCCCAGCATTTT.

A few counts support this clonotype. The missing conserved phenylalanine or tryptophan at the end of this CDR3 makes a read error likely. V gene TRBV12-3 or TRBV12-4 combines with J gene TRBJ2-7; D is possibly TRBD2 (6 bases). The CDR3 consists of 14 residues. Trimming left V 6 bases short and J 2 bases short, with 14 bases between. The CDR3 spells CASSTYSGTYEQYL. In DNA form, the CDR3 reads TGTGCCAGCAGCACCTATAGCGGAACCTACGAGCAGTACCTC.

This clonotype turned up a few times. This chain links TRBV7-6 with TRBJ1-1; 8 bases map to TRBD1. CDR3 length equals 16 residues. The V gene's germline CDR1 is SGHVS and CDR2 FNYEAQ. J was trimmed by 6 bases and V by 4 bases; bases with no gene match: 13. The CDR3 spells CASSYSPRGRVAEAFF. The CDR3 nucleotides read TGTGCCAGCAGCTATAGCCCCAGGGGGCGAGTGGCTGAAGCTTTCTTT.

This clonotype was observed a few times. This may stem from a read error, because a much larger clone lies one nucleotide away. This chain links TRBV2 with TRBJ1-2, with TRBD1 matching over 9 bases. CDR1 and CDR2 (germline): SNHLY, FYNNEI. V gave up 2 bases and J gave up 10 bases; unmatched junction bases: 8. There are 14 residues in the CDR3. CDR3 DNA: TGTGCCAGCAGTGAAACACAGGGGGCGCTTGACTACACCTTC. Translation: CASSETQGALDYTF.

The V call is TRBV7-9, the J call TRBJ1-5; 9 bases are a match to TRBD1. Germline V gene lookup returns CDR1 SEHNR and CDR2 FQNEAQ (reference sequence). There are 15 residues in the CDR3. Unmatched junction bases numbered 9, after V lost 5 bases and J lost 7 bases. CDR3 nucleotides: TGTGCCAGCAGCAGTCGGACAGGGGACGGGCAGCCCCAGCATTTT. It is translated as CASSSRTGDGQPQHF.

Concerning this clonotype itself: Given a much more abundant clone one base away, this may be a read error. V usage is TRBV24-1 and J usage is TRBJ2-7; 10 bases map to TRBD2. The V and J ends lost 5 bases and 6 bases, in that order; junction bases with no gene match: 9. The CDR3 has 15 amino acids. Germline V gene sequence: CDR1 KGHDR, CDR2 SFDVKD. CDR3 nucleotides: TGTGCCACCAGTGCGAACATAGCGGGAGGCTCCGAGCAGTACTTC. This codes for CATSANIAGGSEQYF.

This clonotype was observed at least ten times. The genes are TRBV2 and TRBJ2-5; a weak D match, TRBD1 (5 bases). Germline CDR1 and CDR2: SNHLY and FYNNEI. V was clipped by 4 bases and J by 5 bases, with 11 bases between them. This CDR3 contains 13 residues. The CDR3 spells CASSARVGETQYF. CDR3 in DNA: TGTGCCAGCAGTGCCAGGGTAGGCGAGACCCAGTACTTC.

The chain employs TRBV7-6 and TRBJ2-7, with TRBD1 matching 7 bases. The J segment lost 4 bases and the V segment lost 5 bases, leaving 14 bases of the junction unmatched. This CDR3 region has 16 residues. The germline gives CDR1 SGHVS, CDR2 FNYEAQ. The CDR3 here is CASSPSPTRGSYEQYF. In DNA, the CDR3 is TGTGCCAGCAGCCCAAGCCCCACCAGGGGGTCATACGAGCAGTACTTC.

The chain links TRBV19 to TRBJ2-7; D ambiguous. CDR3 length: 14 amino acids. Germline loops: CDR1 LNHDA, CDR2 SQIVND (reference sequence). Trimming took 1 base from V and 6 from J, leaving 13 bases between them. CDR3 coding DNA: TGTGCCAGTAGTATAGTTCGTTATGGCGGCGAGCAGTACTTC. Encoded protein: CASSIVRYGGEQYF. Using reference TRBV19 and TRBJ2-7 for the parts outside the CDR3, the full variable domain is DGGITQSPKYLFRKEGQNVTLSCEQNLNHDAMYWYRQDPGQGLRLIYYSQIVNDFQKGDIAEGYSVSREKKESFPLTVTSAQKNPTAFYLCASSIVRYGGEQYFGPGTRLTVT.

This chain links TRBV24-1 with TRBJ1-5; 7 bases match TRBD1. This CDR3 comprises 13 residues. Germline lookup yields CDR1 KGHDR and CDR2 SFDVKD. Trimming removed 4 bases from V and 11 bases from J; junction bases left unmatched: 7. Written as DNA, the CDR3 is TGTGCCACCAGTGACTTCGGGACAGAGACCCAGCATTTT. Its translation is CATSDFGTETQHF.

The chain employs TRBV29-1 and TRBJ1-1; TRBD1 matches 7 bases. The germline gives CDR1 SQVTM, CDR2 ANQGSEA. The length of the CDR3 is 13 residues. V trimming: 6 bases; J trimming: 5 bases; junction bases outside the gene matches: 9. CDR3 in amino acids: CSVPTGAGTEAFF. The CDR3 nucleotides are TGCAGCGTGCCCACAGGGGCAGGAACTGAAGCTTTCTTT.

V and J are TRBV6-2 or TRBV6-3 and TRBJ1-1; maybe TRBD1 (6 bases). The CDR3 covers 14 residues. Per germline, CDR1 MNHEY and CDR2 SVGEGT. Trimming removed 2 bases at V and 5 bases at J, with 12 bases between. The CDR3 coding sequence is TGTGCCAGCAGTTACGGGAGGGGGAAGACTGAAGCTTTCTTT. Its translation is CASSYGRGKTEAFF.

CDR3 coding DNA: TGCAGCGTTGTGGTAGCGGGCAACACCGGGGAGCTGTTTTTT. Translated, it gives CSVVVAGNTGELFF. The chain employs TRBV29-1 and TRBJ2-2; TRBD2 agrees at 7 bases. Germline lookup yields CDR1 SQVTM and CDR2 ANQGSEA. J was trimmed by 2 bases and V by 4 bases; bases with no gene match: 4. This CDR3 has 14 amino acids.

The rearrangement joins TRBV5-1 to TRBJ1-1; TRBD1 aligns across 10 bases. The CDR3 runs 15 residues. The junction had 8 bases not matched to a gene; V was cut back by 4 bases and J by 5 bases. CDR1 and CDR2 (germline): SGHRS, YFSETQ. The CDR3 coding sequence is TGCGCCAGCAGCCAGGGACAGGGGTCACAAACTGAAGCTTTCTTT. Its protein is CASSQGQGSQTEAFF.

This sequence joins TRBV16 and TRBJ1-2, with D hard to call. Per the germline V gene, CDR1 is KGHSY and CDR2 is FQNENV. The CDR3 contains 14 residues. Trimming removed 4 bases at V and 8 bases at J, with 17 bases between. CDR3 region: CASSLGLGAVGYTF. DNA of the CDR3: TGTGCCAGCAGCCTTGGACTGGGAGCGGTCGGCTACACCTTC.

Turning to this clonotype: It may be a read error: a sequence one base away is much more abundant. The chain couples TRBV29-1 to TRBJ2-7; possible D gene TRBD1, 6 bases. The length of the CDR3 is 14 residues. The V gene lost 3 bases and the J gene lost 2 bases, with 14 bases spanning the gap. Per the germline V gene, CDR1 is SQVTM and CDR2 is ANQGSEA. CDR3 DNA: TGCAGCGTTGAGGTGTCAGGGGCCCCCTACGAGCAGTACTTC. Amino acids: CSVEVSGAPYEQYF.

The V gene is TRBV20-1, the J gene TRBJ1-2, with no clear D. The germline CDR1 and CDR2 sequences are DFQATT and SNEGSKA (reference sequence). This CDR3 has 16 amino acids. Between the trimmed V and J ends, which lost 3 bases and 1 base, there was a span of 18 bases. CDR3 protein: CSASGGSTNVNYGYTF. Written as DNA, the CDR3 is TGCAGTGCTAGTGGAGGAAGCACCAATGTTAACTATGGCTACACCTTC.